The 26 T cell receptor beta chains below were found in one sample sequenced in a study of blood T cell repertoires in COVID-19. Clones were read by immunoSEQ multiplex PCR, and TCRdb kept only the in-frame ones, dropping some. The sample holds around 150,000 clones; 65% to 85% are singletons and the top ten take more than 9.5%. Sequencing was done on a sample of peripheral blood. Receptors originate from a man in his fifties or sixties with active or convalescent COVID-19.

The rearrangement joins TRBV5-1 to TRBJ2-2; a weak D match, TRBD2 (5 bases). Germline assignment: CDR1 SGHRS and CDR2 YFSETQ. The CDR3 has 17 amino acids. Trimming shortened V by 4 bases and J by 6 bases, and 22 bases separated the two germline ends. Here the CDR3 reads CASSQSSRGGRPGELFF. The CDR3 nucleotides are TGCGCCAGCAGCCAATCTTCACGGGGTGGCCGTCCCGGGGAGCTGTTTTTT.

The chain couples TRBV5-1 to TRBJ2-3; D is possibly TRBD2 (5 bases). Germline loops: CDR1 SGHRS, CDR2 YFSETQ. The CDR3 is 13 amino acids. Trimming left V 4 bases short and J 8 bases short, with 14 bases between. The CDR3 sequence is CASSPSGGFTQYF. As DNA, the CDR3 is TGCGCCAGCAGCCCATCCGGAGGATTTACGCAGTATTTT.

As regards this clone: One end of the junction varies from germline; a read error may be responsible. The sample has other DNA sequences that encode this CDR3 too. The rearrangement links TRBV11-2 to TRBJ2-7, with 7 nucleotides matching TRBD1. The CDR3 consists of 13 residues. Germline V CDR1 and CDR2: SGHAT, FQNNGV. The CDR3 DNA is TGTGCCAGCAGTTTAGACAGGGCCTACGAGCAGTACTTC. Its protein product is CASSLDRAYEQYF. Looking up the rest from reference TRBV11-2 and TRBJ2-7 gives the full variable domain: EAGVAQSPRYKIIEKRQSVAFWCNPISGHATLYWYQQILGQGPKLLIQFQNNGVVDDSQLPKDRFSAERLKGVDSTLKIQPAKLEDSAVYLCASSLDRAYEQYFGPGTRLTVT.

The CDR3 region has the DNA TGTGCCAGCAGCCCCAGGGGCGAGCAGTACTTC. Amino acids: CASSPRGEQYF. The V and J genes are TRBV11-2 and TRBJ2-7; D might be TRBD1 (6 bases). The V gene lost 5 bases and the J gene lost 6 bases, with 8 bases spanning the gap. The V gene's germline CDR1 is SGHAT and CDR2 FQNNGV. The CDR3 length is 11 residues.

This clone was seen more than once but under ten times. The chain uses TRBV15 and TRBJ1-1, with D possibly being TRBD1 (6 bases). Germline lookup yields CDR1 LNHNV and CDR2 YYDKDF (reference sequence). Trimming cost V 1 base and J 4 bases, with 10 bases left between them. The CDR3 runs to 14 residues. CDR3 DNA sequence: TGTGCCACCAGCAGAGCACAGGGTGGCACTGAAGCTTTCTTT. Translating it yields CATSRAQGGTEAFF.

This clone appeared once. The rearrangement joins TRBV4-1 to TRBJ2-5; TRBD1 agrees at 7 bases. The CDR3 runs to 17 residues. CDR1 MGHRA and CDR2 YSYEKL come from the germline V gene. J gave up 5 bases and V 1 base, and 13 bases lay outside the gene matches. Here the CDR3 DNA reads TGCGCCAGCAGCCAAGCCGGGACAGCTTACCCCTCGGAGACCCAGTACTTC. Protein: CASSQAGTAYPSETQYF.

This clone has more than one count but fewer than ten. The chain links TRBV7-9 to TRBJ2-7, with TRBD2 identical over 7 bases. The CDR3 extends over 14 amino acids. The V segment lost 6 bases and the J segment 4 bases; nucleotides outside the gene matches: 9. The germline V gene encodes CDR1 SEHNR and CDR2 FQNEAQ (reference sequence). This CDR3 reads CASRNLAASYEQYF. The CDR3, as DNA: TGTGCCAGCAGAAATCTAGCGGCTTCATACGAGCAGTACTTC.

This sequence joins TRBV5-1 and TRBJ1-1; D perhaps matches TRBD1 (5 bases). Trimming shortened V by 0 bases and J by 6 bases, and 6 bases separated the two germline ends. CDR3 length: 12 residues. Germline V gene lookup returns CDR1 SGHRS and CDR2 YFSETQ. The CDR3 DNA is TGCGCCAGCAGCTTGGGGGGCCCTGAAGCTTTCTTT. Translating it yields CASSLGGPEAFF.

The DNA for the CDR3 is TGTGCCAGCAGCTTAGACCGCCTAGCGGGAGGAGTACGGGAGACCCAGTACTTC. It is translated as CASSLDRLAGGVRETQYF. The V gene is TRBV7-9, the J gene TRBJ2-5; 11 bases map to TRBD2. The CDR3 runs 18 residues. Germline CDR1 reads SEHNR; CDR2 reads FQNEAQ (reference sequence). V lost 1 base to trimming and J lost 5 bases; unmatched junction nucleotides: 12.

The chain has TRBV2 and TRBJ2-3; D perhaps matches TRBD2 (6 bases). V was shortened by 4 bases and J by 5 bases, with 16 bases between the two germline ends. Germline V gene data show CDR1 as SNHLY and CDR2 as FYNNEI. The CDR3 runs to 15 residues. DNA for the CDR3: TGTGCCAGCAGTGTAGGGACTGTTCGACTAGATACGCAGTATTTT. Translating it yields CASSVGTVRLDTQYF.

This chain joins TRBV18 and TRBJ2-5, with 7 bases matching TRBD1. Trimming at V came to 1 base and at J to 5 bases, leaving 4 bases not matched to a gene. The CDR3 loop spans 14 amino acids. Germline V CDR1 and CDR2: KGHSH, LQKENI. CDR3 sequence (DNA): TGTGCCAGCTCACCACTAACAGGGGCCGAGACCCAGTACTTC. It is translated as CASSPLTGAETQYF.

The V call is TRBV6-5, the J call TRBJ2-1, with 10 nucleotides matching TRBD2. After removal of 5 bases from V and 3 bases from J, the junction contained 4 bases not matched to a gene. Germline V gene data show CDR1 as MNHEY and CDR2 as SVGAGI. The CDR3 length is 15 residues. The chain's CDR3 is CASSPAGGRYNEQFF. CDR3 nucleotide sequence: TGTGCCAGCAGTCCAGCGGGGGGGCGCTACAATGAGCAGTTCTTC.

CDR3 protein: CASREGALDTQYF. DNA of the CDR3: TGCGCCAGCAGAGAGGGGGCGCTGGATACGCAGTATTTT. The V gene is TRBV5-1, the J gene TRBJ2-3, with 7 bases aligning to TRBD1. CDR3 length equals 13 residues. The V segment lost 5 bases and the J segment 6 bases; nucleotides outside the gene matches: 6. CDR1 and CDR2 from the germline V gene are SGHRS and YFSETQ.

The genes are TRBV2 and TRBJ1-5, with D possibly matching TRBD1 (5 bases). V was trimmed by 3 bases and J by 4 bases, leaving 10 bases between them. The germline CDR1 and CDR2 sequences are SNHLY and FYNNEI. The CDR3 runs to 14 residues. The CDR3 is CASSEGLSNQPQHF. The CDR3 DNA reads as TGTGCCAGCAGTGAGGGACTGTCAAATCAGCCCCAGCATTTT. Complete variable domain (other parts from reference TRBV2 and TRBJ1-5): EPEVTQTPSHQVTQMGQEVILRCVPISNHLYFYWYRQILGQKVEFLVSFYNNEISEKSEIFDDQFSVERPDGSNFTLKIRSTKLEDSAMYFCASSEGLSNQPQHFGDGTRLSIL.

The gene calls are TRBV19 and TRBJ2-5; TRBD2 matches at 7 bases. V lost 5 bases, J lost 2 bases, and 11 bases stayed unmatched. The CDR3 contains 16 residues. The germline gives CDR1 LNHDA, CDR2 SQIVND (reference sequence). As DNA, the CDR3 is TGTGCCAGTAGTCGGAACCGGGCTAGCGGACAAGAGACCCAGTACTTC. Its translation: CASSRNRASGQETQYF.

This rearrangement joins TRBV19 to TRBJ2-3, with 11 bases aligning to TRBD2. The V gene end was trimmed by 5 bases and the J gene end by 6 bases; junction bases not matched to a gene: 7. The CDR3 spans 15 residues. CDR1 is LNHDA and CDR2 is SQIVND in the germline V gene (reference sequence). CDR3 in amino acids: CASSALAGVQDTQYF. The DNA of the CDR3 is TGTGCCAGTAGTGCACTAGCGGGAGTTCAGGATACGCAGTATTTT.

The rearrangement uses TRBV14 and TRBJ2-2; 7 nucleotides match TRBD1. Germline V gene sequence: CDR1 SGHDN, CDR2 FVKESK. Losses at the gene ends were 4 bases for V and 4 bases for J; bases not matched to a gene: 3. This CDR3 has 14 residues. The CDR3 here is CASSLNRGTGELFF. For the CDR3, the DNA is TGTGCCAGCAGCCTGAACAGGGGCACCGGGGAGCTGTTTTTT.

This clone is a singleton in its sample. The genes are TRBV6-2 or TRBV6-3 and TRBJ2-3; possible D gene TRBD2, 6 bases. Germline V gene sequence: CDR1 MNHEY, CDR2 SVGEGT. V shed 6 bases and J shed 4 bases, with 14 bases lying between them. The CDR3 length is 14 residues. This CDR3 is CASSPMLAPDTQYF. CDR3 bases: TGTGCCAGCAGCCCGATGCTAGCGCCAGATACGCAGTATTTT.

This clone was counted between two and nine times. This rearrangement joins TRBV6-5 to TRBJ1-1; the match to TRBD1 covers 10 bases. CDR3 length: 16 residues. After removal of 2 bases from V and 6 bases from J, the junction contained 9 bases not matched to a gene. Germline V gene data show CDR1 as MNHEY and CDR2 as SVGAGI. CDR3 sequence reads: CASSYRMTGGLAEAFF. DNA of the CDR3: TGTGCCAGCAGTTACCGCATGACAGGGGGCTTGGCTGAAGCTTTCTTT.

The chain is built from TRBV5-5 and TRBJ1-2, with 7 bases lining up with TRBD1. Germline-derived CDR1 and CDR2 are SGHKS and YYEKEE (reference sequence). Trimming cost V 4 bases and J 0 bases; bases outside gene matches: 6. The CDR3 extends over 15 amino acids. The CDR3 sequence: CASSLTGLANYGYTF. CDR3 nucleotides: TGTGCCAGCAGCCTGACAGGGCTAGCTAACTATGGCTACACCTTC. The whole variable domain, filled in from reference TRBV5-5 and TRBJ1-2, reads DAGVTQSPTHLIKTRGQQVTLRCSPISGHKSVSWYQQVLGQGPQFIFQYYEKEERGRGNFPDRFSARQFPNYSSELNVNALLLGDSALYLCASSLTGLANYGYTFGSGTRLTVV.

The V gene is TRBV3-1 (or the pseudogene TRBV3-2), the J gene TRBJ2-7, with D perhaps TRBD2 (6 bases). V was shortened by 3 bases and J by 5 bases, with 11 bases between the two germline ends. This CDR3 comprises 13 residues. Germline V gene lookup returns CDR1 LGHDT and CDR2 YNNKEL (reference sequence). CDR3: CASSQDLANEQYF. For the CDR3, the DNA is TGTGCCAGCAGCCAGGATCTAGCGAACGAGCAGTACTTC.

The chain combines TRBV5-1 with TRBJ1-2; 7 bases are a match to TRBD1. The germline V gene encodes CDR1 SGHRS and CDR2 YFSETQ. The CDR3 runs 16 residues. Trimming at V came to 4 bases and at J to 3 bases, leaving 12 bases not matched to a gene. The CDR3 here is CASSPETGTGYYGYTF. CDR3 bases: TGCGCCAGCAGCCCGGAGACAGGGACGGGGTACTATGGCTACACCTTC.

J is TRBJ2-2 and V is TRBV7-9, with D maybe TRBD1 (5 bases). Germline values: CDR1 SEHNR, CDR2 FQNEAQ (reference sequence). The CDR3 extends over 14 amino acids. Trimming removed 6 bases at V and 4 bases at J, with 12 bases between. The CDR3 DNA reads as TGTGCCAGCAGTCAAGGCAGGGCCACCGGGGAGCTGTTTTTT. Protein: CASSQGRATGELFF.

The gene calls are TRBV5-1 and TRBJ1-1; 9 bases map to TRBD1. Germline loops: CDR1 SGHRS, CDR2 YFSETQ. The V and J ends lost 4 bases and 10 bases, in that order; junction bases with no gene match: 8. CDR3 size: 13 residues. CDR3 residues: CASSGGQGLGAFF. In DNA, the CDR3 is TGCGCCAGCAGCGGGGGACAGGGCCTAGGAGCTTTCTTT.

This clone came up a few times. This rearrangement joins TRBV4-1 to TRBJ1-2; 7 nucleotides agree with TRBD1. The CDR3 has 17 amino acids. Germline V gene data show CDR1 as MGHRA and CDR2 as YSYEKL. Losses at the gene ends were 0 bases for V and 1 base for J; bases not matched to a gene: 8. The CDR3 bases are TGCGCCAGCAGCCAAGATCGGGCGACAGGGAGTAACTATGGCTACACCTTC. Its translation: CASSQDRATGSNYGYTF.

Here the CDR3 reads CASSSRAWGLNEKLFF. DNA for the CDR3: TGTGCCAGCAGTTCGCGTGCATGGGGGCTGAATGAAAAACTGTTTTTT. The chain carries TRBV28 and TRBJ1-4; D is perhaps TRBD1 (6 bases). The CDR3 runs 16 residues. V lost 4 bases to trimming and J lost 5 bases, with 17 bases between them. Germline assignment: CDR1 MDHEN and CDR2 SYDVKM.